This entry is about one T cell receptor (beta chain). Original handling: Researchers report that nucleated cell counts were estimated from reference gene primer amplification. Some clones are missing from TCRdb's copy, which holds only in-frame ones; the method was immunoSEQ multiplex PCR. The V and J calls and clone size are taken from that table; D and trimming were inferred from the DNA. The sample has roughly 400,000 clones; approximately 91% are singletons. From germline, CDR1 is MNHEY and CDR2 SMNVEV (reference sequence). With V trimmed by 4 bases and J by 11 bases, 16 bases remained unmatched. The CDR3 is 16 amino acids. The entry originates in a study of blood T cell repertoires in COVID-19. Study information: The cDNA or gDNA used as material had been derived from T cells, B-cell-depleted T cells, or PBMCs.

The chain has TRBV27 and TRBJ2-1, with 8 bases aligning to TRBD1. The receptor was derived from a middle-aged woman who had been exposed to COVID-19. Sequencing input: PBMCs or T cells enriched from blood (not recorded which). Written as DNA, the CDR3 is TGTGCCAGCAGTTCCAACAGGGGGACAGCTCCCCCCAAGCAGTTCTTC. It encodes CASSSNRGTAPPKQFF.